This T cell receptor (beta chain) was obtained from a study of T cell repertoires in cytomegalovirus infection. The study, taken as a whole, reports: Cumulative public TCR beta family frequency identified carriers of CMV plus the relevant HLA. Clonotypes of TCR beta that were HLA-C-restricted and CMV-specific dominated the ex vivo response.

This clonotype has ten or more counts. Antigen specificity is unknown. CDR1 is DFQATT, CDR2 SNEGSKA, per germline (reference sequence). The ends were cut back, 1 base at V and 4 bases at J, with 9 bases in the middle. The CDR3 has 13 residues. Each CDR3 protein is one row after TCRdb ran MiXCR on the reads. This sample carries some 400,000 distinct CDR3 sequences, less than 20% of them seen once, and the ten largest clones take approximately 10%. The sequenced sample was PBMCs. The TCR was taken from a human donor in good health (CMV status not recorded). Some clones in this sample may be carry-over from other donors' samples. The chain combines TRBV20-1 with TRBJ2-3, with a weak D call TRBD2 (6 bases). In DNA form, the CDR3 reads TGCAGTGCTAGAGTTAGCGGTCCAGATACGCAGTATTTT. It yields the protein CSARVSGPDTQYF.